The 18 T cell receptor beta chains below all came from one sample that was sequenced in a study of cytomegalovirus exposure and HLA in healthy donors. Profiling relied on immunoSEQ multiplex PCR, and the TCRdb table lists in-frame clones only, not all of them. The data hold hundreds of thousands of clones, with roughly 89% observed a single time. Input material: PBMCs. All receptors derive from a man aged 18 to 30 in good health and CMV-seronegative.

The V gene is TRBV6-5, the J gene TRBJ1-5; possibly TRBD1 for D (6 bases). Germline CDR1 is MNHEY and CDR2 is SVGAGI. The CDR3 length is 14 residues. Deletions cut 5 bases from V and 2 bases from J, with 10 bases between. The CDR3 DNA reads TGTGCCAGCAGTGAACCAGGGGGCAATCAGCCCCAGCATTTT. Its protein is CASSEPGGNQPQHF.

V usage is TRBV29-1 and J usage is TRBJ2-7; maybe TRBD1 (6 bases). This CDR3 is built from 14 residues. The V end lost 5 bases, the J end lost 3 bases, and 17 bases lay between the germline ends. Germline-derived CDR1 and CDR2 are SQVTM and ANQGSEA. The CDR3 nucleotides read TGCAGCGTTCTTCCAGGGGCTGGCCGCTACGAGCAGTACTTC. Translating it yields CSVLPGAGRYEQYF.

This chain joins TRBV28 and TRBJ1-5; the match to TRBD1 covers 9 bases. The germline V gene has CDR1 MDHEN and CDR2 SYDVKM. The CDR3 covers 16 residues. V lost 3 bases and J lost 4; bases outside the gene matches: 7. The DNA of the CDR3 is TGTGCCAGCAGTTTCGACAGGGGGTTCGGGAATCAGCCCCAGCATTTT. As protein: CASSFDRGFGNQPQHF.

This chain joins TRBV5-4 and TRBJ1-1, with D tentatively TRBD1 (6 bases). The CDR3 contains 14 residues. The V gene lost 5 bases and the J gene lost 10 bases, with 21 bases spanning the gap. The germline V gene has CDR1 SGHNT and CDR2 YYREEE (reference sequence). This CDR3 is CASRGGAGAPRAFF. The CDR3 nucleotides are TGTGCCAGCAGGGGGGGGGCAGGGGCCCCCCGAGCTTTCTTT.

The CDR3 DNA follows: TGTGCTAGTGGTTCGACTTCCGACAGCAACTACGAGCAGTACTTC. This translates into CASGSTSDSNYEQYF. This rearrangement joins TRBV12-5 to TRBJ2-7; D is perhaps TRBD1 (5 bases). The germline gives CDR1 LGHNT, CDR2 FRNRAP. V lost 4 bases and J lost 3, with 16 bases in between. The CDR3 sequence is 15 residues long.

Remarks on this clone: Germline and junction disagree at one end, which may indicate a read error. The chain combines TRBV7-7 with TRBJ2-3; tentative D call: TRBD2 (6 bases). The CDR3 has 15 residues. CDR1 SSHAT and CDR2 FNYEAQ come from the germline V gene (reference sequence). CDR3 bases: TGTGCTAGCAGCTTTGGTGGAGGGGACACAGATACGCAGTATTTT. Translated: CASSFGGGDTDTQYF.

The chain employs TRBV6-6 and TRBJ2-3; a weak D match, TRBD2 (6 bases). The CDR3 sequence is 14 residues long. Per the germline V gene, CDR1 is MNHNY and CDR2 is SVGAGI (reference sequence). Trimming pared 5 bases from V and 2 bases from J, leaving 11 bases between. CDR3 in amino acids: CASSRWGDTDTQYF. DNA for the CDR3: TGTGCCAGCAGTAGGTGGGGGGACACAGATACGCAGTATTTT.

This clone was detected a few times. V and J are TRBV25-1 and TRBJ1-6; D is possibly TRBD1 (6 bases). CDR1 and CDR2 (germline): MGHDK, SYGVNS. Trimming took off 3 bases at V and 12 bases at J, with 18 bases between the two ends. This CDR3 spans 15 amino acids. This CDR3 is CASSDPRWTDGPLHF. DNA of the CDR3: TGTGCCAGCAGTGACCCCCGGTGGACAGACGGACCCCTCCACTTT.

The V gene is TRBV5-6, the J gene TRBJ1-2; a possible D gene is TRBD1 (5 bases). The germline gives CDR1 SGHDT, CDR2 YYEEEE. CDR3 length: 12 amino acids. The V gene lost 4 bases and the J gene lost 4 bases, with 8 bases spanning the gap. In DNA form, the CDR3 reads TGTGCCAGCAGCGGGGGAGGCTATGGCTACACCTTC. It specifies CASSGGGYGYTF.

The chain couples TRBV11-2 to TRBJ2-7, with a possible D match to TRBD2 (6 bases). The CDR3 runs 15 residues. V was shortened by 1 base and J by 2 bases, with 12 bases between the two germline ends. Per the germline V gene, CDR1 is SGHAT and CDR2 is FQNNGV. The CDR3 nucleotides read TGTGCCAGCAGCTTAGCGGGGGTTGGCGCCTACGAGCAGTACTTC. This codes for CASSLAGVGAYEQYF. Filled out from reference TRBV11-2 and TRBJ2-7, the complete variable domain reads EAGVAQSPRYKIIEKRQSVAFWCNPISGHATLYWYQQILGQGPKLLIQFQNNGVVDDSQLPKDRFSAERLKGVDSTLKIQPAKLEDSAVYLCASSLAGVGAYEQYFGPGTRLTVT.

The V call is TRBV4-3, the J call TRBJ2-1, with TRBD1 identical over 9 bases. V dropped 3 bases and J dropped 3; count of bases not matched to a gene: 0. Germline CDR1 is LGHNA and CDR2 is YSLEER. CDR3 length: 14 residues. For the CDR3, the DNA is TGCGCCAGCAGCCAGGACAGGGGCTACAATGAGCAGTTCTTC. This codes for CASSQDRGYNEQFF.

This clone was recorded a few times. The chain carries TRBV18 and TRBJ1-2, with no clear D. The CDR3 runs to 13 residues. Germline CDR1 KGHSH, CDR2 LQKENI. Trimming left V 3 bases short and J 4 bases short, with 9 bases between. CDR3 nucleotides: TGTGCCAGCTCACCTTTAGAGGCCTATGGCTACACCTTC. Amino acid sequence: CASSPLEAYGYTF.

The DNA for the CDR3 is TGTGCCAGCAGCGTATCTAGCGGGGGATACGAGCAGTACTTC. It is translated as CASSVSSGGYEQYF. The chain recombines TRBV9 with TRBJ2-7, with 10 nucleotides matching TRBD2. CDR1 is SGDLS and CDR2 is YYNGEE in the germline V gene. Trimming took 1 base from V and 4 from J; bases not matched to a gene: 2. The CDR3 has 14 residues. The variable domain in full, completed from reference TRBV9 and TRBJ2-7, reads DSGVTQTPKHLITATGQRVTLRCSPRSGDLSVYWYQQSLDQGLQFLIQYYNGEERAKGNILERFSAQQFPDLHSELNLSSLELGDSALYFCASSVSSGGYEQYFGPGTRLTVT.

The count of this clone is one. Other DNA sequences within the sample encode an identical CDR3. This rearrangement joins TRBV4-3 to TRBJ1-1; no definite D call. The germline V gene encodes CDR1 LGHNA and CDR2 YSLEER. V gave up 1 base and J gave up 2 bases, with 5 bases separating them. This CDR3 region has 13 residues. The CDR3 nucleotides are TGCGCCAGCAGCCAAGCCAGAAACACTGAAGCTTTCTTT. It yields the protein CASSQARNTEAFF.

V usage is TRBV21-1 and J usage is TRBJ2-7; the table assigns TRBD2, which was not confirmed against the DNA. TRBV21-1 is recorded as a pseudogene. The CDR3 covers 16 residues. The CDR3 sequence is CASSRPLRRRSYEQYF. The CDR3 DNA reads TGTGCCAGCAGCAGACCACTGAGGAGACGATCCTACGAGCAGTACTTC.

V and J are TRBV5-1 and TRBJ2-3; 12 bases align to TRBD2. The germline V gene encodes CDR1 SGHRS and CDR2 YFSETQ. The ends lost 0 bases at V and 1 base at J; junction bases unmatched: 3. The CDR3 spans 17 residues. The CDR3 is CASSLVASGGGTDTQYF. The CDR3 DNA reads TGCGCCAGCAGCTTGGTGGCTAGCGGGGGGGGCACAGATACGCAGTATTTT.

This clone was detected only a few times. The rearrangement joins TRBV28 to TRBJ1-3; TRBD1 aligns across 7 bases. The CDR3 length is 17 residues. V was clipped by 5 bases and J by 3 bases; unmatched bases: 13. Germline assignment: CDR1 MDHEN and CDR2 SYDVKM. CDR3 nucleotide sequence: TGTGCCAGCAGTGGGACCCCCGACAGGGAGAGTGGAAACACCATATATTTT. It is translated as CASSGTPDRESGNTIYF.

The chain uses TRBV4-1 and TRBJ2-1, with 7 bases that match TRBD1. The trim removed 0 bases at V and 7 bases at J, leaving 12 bases unmatched. CDR3 length: 17 residues. CDR1 is MGHRA and CDR2 is YSYEKL in the germline V gene. CDR3 loop: CASSQEGQGVFVNEQFF. The CDR3 DNA reads as TGCGCCAGCAGCCAAGAAGGTCAGGGGGTCTTCGTTAATGAGCAGTTCTTC.